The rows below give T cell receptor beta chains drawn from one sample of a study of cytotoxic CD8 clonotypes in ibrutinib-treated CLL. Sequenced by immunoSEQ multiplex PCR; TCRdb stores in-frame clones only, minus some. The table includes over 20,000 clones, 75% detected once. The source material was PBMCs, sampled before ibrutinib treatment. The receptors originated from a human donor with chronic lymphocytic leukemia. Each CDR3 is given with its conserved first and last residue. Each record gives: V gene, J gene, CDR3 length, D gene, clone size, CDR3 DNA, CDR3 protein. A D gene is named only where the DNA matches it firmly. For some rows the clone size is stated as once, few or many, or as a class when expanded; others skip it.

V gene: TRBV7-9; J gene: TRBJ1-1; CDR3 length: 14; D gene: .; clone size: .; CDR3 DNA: TGTGCCAGCAGCCTACCGGGACAGAACACTGAAGCTTTCTTT; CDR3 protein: CASSLPGQNTEAFF
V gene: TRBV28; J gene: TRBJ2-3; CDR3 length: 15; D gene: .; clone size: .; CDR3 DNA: TGTGCCAGCGACCCTCAGGGGACCCCCACAGATACGCAGTATTTT; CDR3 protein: CASDPQGTPTDTQYF
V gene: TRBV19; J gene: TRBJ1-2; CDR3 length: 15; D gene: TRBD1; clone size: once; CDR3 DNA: TGTGCCAGTAGTATCGACAGGACAGGGTTGGGTGGCTACACCTTC; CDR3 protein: CASSIDRTGLGGYTF
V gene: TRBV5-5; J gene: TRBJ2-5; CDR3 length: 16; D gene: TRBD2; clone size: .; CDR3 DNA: TGTGCCAGCGGACAGGGACTAGCGGCCAACCAAGAGACCCAGTACTTC; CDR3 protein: CASGQGLAANQETQYF
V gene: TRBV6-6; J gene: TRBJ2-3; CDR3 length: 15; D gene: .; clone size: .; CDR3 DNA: TGTGCCAGCACCCAGGACGGCCTCACATCAGATACGCAGTATTTT; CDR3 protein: CASTQDGLTSDTQYF
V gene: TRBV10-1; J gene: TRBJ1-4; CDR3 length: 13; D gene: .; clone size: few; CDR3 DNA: TGCGCCAGCTCGTGGGCAACTAATGAAAAACTGTTTTTT; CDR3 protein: CASSWATNEKLFF
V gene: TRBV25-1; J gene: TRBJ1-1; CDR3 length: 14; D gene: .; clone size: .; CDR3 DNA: TGTGCCAGCAACCCGGGAAACATGAACACTGAAGCTTTCTTT; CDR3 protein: CASNPGNMNTEAFF
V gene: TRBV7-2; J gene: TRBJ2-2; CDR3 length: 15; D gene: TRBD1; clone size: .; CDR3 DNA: TGTGCCAGCAGACCAGAACAACAGGGGACCGGGGAGCTGTTTTTT; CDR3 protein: CASRPEQQGTGELFF
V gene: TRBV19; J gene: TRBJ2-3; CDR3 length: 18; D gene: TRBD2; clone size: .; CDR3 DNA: TGTGCCAGTAGTATAGATATCGGGACTAGCGGGTTCACAGATACGCAGTATTTT; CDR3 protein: CASSIDIGTSGFTDTQYF
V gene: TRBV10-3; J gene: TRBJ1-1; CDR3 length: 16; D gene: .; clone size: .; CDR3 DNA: TGTGCCATCAGTGACGTAGAGGACGGTCTGAGCACTGAAGCTTTCTTT; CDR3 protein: CAISDVEDGLSTEAFF
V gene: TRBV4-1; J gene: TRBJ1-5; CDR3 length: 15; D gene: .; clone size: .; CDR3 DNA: TGCGCCAGCAGCCAAGATAATCAGGGGCGTCAGCCCCAGCATTTT; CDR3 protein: CASSQDNQGRQPQHF
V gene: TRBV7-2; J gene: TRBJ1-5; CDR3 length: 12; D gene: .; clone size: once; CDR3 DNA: TGTGCCAGCAGCTGGCGGGATCAGCCCCAGCATTTT; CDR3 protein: CASSWRDQPQHF
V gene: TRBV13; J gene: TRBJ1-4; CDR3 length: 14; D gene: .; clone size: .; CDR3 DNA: TGTGCCAGCAGCTTGACAGGTAGAGATGAAAAACTGTTTTTT; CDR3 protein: CASSLTGRDEKLFF
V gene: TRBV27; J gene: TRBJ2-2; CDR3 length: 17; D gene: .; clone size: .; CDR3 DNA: TGTGCCAGCAAAAAGGCATTTTTAGCTGGAGACACCGGGGAGCTGTTTTTT; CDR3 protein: CASKKAFLAGDTGELFF
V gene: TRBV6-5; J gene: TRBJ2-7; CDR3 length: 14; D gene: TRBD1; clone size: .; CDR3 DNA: TGTGCCAGCAGTGCCGGGACAGGGGGGGTCGAGCAGTACTTC; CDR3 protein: CASSAGTGGVEQYF
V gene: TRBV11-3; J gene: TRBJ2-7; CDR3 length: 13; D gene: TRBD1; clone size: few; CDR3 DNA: TGTGCCAGCAGCACTGGACAGGAAGGCGAGCAGTACTTC; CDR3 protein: CASSTGQEGEQYF
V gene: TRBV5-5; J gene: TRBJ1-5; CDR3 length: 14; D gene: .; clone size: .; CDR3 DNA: TGTGCCAGCAGCTCCCAGGGTGGCAATCAGCCCCAGCATTTT; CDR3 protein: CASSSQGGNQPQHF